The present T cell receptor beta chain was sequenced within a study of neurological immune-mediated disorders (dated by TCRdb to the late 2010s). Regarding the study in general: The study compared peripheral blood TCR-beta repertoires of HTLV-I-associated myelopathy (HAM/TSP) patients, multiple sclerosis patients and healthy controls using UMI-based sequencing. Alongside PBMC samples, the set of about 100 TCR-beta libraries contained longitudinal samples, technical triplicates, and paired CD4+ and CD8+ T-cell subsets that had been sorted. Each longitudinal HAM/TSP and healthy donor was sampled at 3 time-points spaced at 3-40 month intervals. The cohort included around 70 subjects: around 15 with HAM/TSP, roughly 34 with multiple sclerosis, and roughly 20 healthy controls. Results and caveats for the whole study, not just this receptor: Expanded clones from different subjects shared no identical CDR3 amino acid sequences, which suggests that TCR-beta repertoires were private in all groups. TCR clonal expansion was highest in HAM/TSP patients and lowest in MS patients, with MS patients falling below even healthy controls.

The germline V gene provides CDR1 SGHVS and CDR2 FQNEAQ. From the cysteine up to the phenylalanine, the CDR3 has a length of 15 residues. The DNA shown is the 45-base CDR3, in frame from base 1. V lost 5 bases and J lost 4 bases; the stretch between them is 14 bases long. This clonotype has only one observation. Its antigen is currently not known. It has no much larger one-base neighbor in the sample; base qualities were not kept. A lone read is weak support. The label giving this sample's time point can be read as: longitudinal time-point 3. For the unsorted PBMC libraries, 2 million PBMCs were stored in RNAlater at -80 degrees C until RNA extraction and were used to generate the libraries. PBMCs were separated from peripheral blood using Ficoll-Hypaque density gradient centrifugation and then cryopreserved in liquid nitrogen. cDNA synthesis used template-switch 5'RACE with a primer carrying a 10-nucleotide random unique molecular identifier tagging each TCR transcript. Every sequencing run covered 15-18 subjects and yielded more than 180 million TCR-beta sequences. The RNeasy kit was used for extraction of total RNA. The KAPA Real-time Library Amplification kit was used to amplify TCR-beta VDJ regions with primers targeting the TCR constant region and the 5'RACE anchor. Sample indexes and Illumina adaptors were added in a first PCR, and a second PCR then increased library yield. After Ampure bead purification, the roughly 650 bp TCR product was size-selected on a 2% E-gel SizeSelection system. Before pooling, library quality was checked on a Bioanalyzer, concentration was measured with Qubit, and libraries were quantified with the Kapa Library Quantification kit. An Illumina HiSeq 2500 sequenced the libraries paired-end 2 x 150 bp. To increase sequence diversity, roughly 24-31% phiX was spiked into each library pool. Processing in the source paper ran as follows. Quality-filtered reads were processed with the UMI-based MiGEC pipeline, and over 85% of raw TCR sequences were removed by the MiGEC pipeline during error correction. IMGT germline references were used for alignment of VDJ genes, and clonotypes were defined by a unique CDR3 amino acid sequence together with V-J genes. VDJtools evaluated clonal expansion, Shannon diversity and CDR3 relatedness (CalcPairwiseDistances, ClusterSamples); CLCbio workbench built phylogenetic trees. Expanded clones were defined as having at least 8 unique UMIs, based on coefficient-of-variation modelling across technical triplicates. TCRdb trimmed public reads at Q25 via fastp, called clones via MiXCR and kept in-frame beta chains. Rows merge per CDR3 protein into single entries with the most common DNA and genes. The V and J calls were not made by the authors but by TCRdb's processing. Here the sample has fewer than 110,000 distinct CDR3 sequences; 10% to 14% occur a single time. Of the sample, under 3.5% is held by the ten largest clones.

This clonotype was sampled from a female donor with HTLV-1-associated myelopathy (HAM/TSP). Sequencing was done on a sample of PBMCs. Here the chain combines TRBV7-8 and TRBJ2-2, and the D gene may be TRBD2, 7 bases matching. The sequence in DNA is TGTGCCAGCAGCGCCGGGGGAGGGGGCACCGGGGAGCTGTTTTTT. It specifies CASSAGGGGTGELFF.